This TCR beta chain comes out of a study of regulatory T cells in long-lasting Graves disease. iRepertoire HTBI primers and Arm-PCR of CDR3 regions built TCR beta libraries. TCRdb re-called the multiplex PCR reads through MiXCR, storing one row per CDR3 protein. The repertoire includes more than 450,000 distinct CDR3 sequences, around 15% of them detected once, and over 9% sits in the top ten. This clonotype was counted only a few times. This may arise from a read error, as a much more abundant clone is one base away. The CDR3 sequence is 16 residues long. With V trimmed by 5 bases and J by 5 bases, 13 bases remained unmatched. Germline V gene data show CDR1 as SGHAT and CDR2 as FQNNGV. Time point described: newly diagnosed GD, antithyroid drugs for less than 3 months. There was RNA extracted from PBMCs, and the TCR library was made from it. These same records also appear under a second study, on T cells in Graves' hyperthyroidism and ophthalmopathy.

The receptor was isolated from a man in his forties or fifties with Graves disease. The starting material was peripheral blood mononuclear cells (PBMCs), obtained at new diagnosis, from a patient treated with antithyroid drugs. The chain recombines TRBV11-2 with TRBJ1-1, with 8 positions matching TRBD1. The CDR3 sequence is CASSPIRGRGFTEAFF. Written as DNA, the CDR3 is TGTGCCAGCAGCCCCATCAGGGGGCGAGGATTTACTGAAGCTTTCTTT. The variable domain in full, completed from reference TRBV11-2 and TRBJ1-1, reads EAGVAQSPRYKIIEKRQSVAFWCNPISGHATLYWYQQILGQGPKLLIQFQNNGVVDDSQLPKDRFSAERLKGVDSTLKIQPAKLEDSAVYLCASSPIRGRGFTEAFFGQGTRLTVV.